Listed here are 24 T cell receptor beta chains from one sample, sequenced in a study of blood T cell repertoires in COVID-19 (dated by TCRdb to the early 2020s). Library preparation was by the immunoSEQ multiplex PCR assay. TCRdb limited this immuneACCESS table to in-frame rearrangements with V and J called. A share of clones is missing; checked studies link under half to unresolved V genes, and the rest is unexplained. Within this sample are 150,000 to 200,000 clones, with about 82% of them counted one time only. The top ten constitute 4.5% to 5.5% of the sample. Sequenced sample: peripheral blood. The receptors come from a woman aged 25 to 39 with acute or convalescent COVID-19.

CDR3 sequence: CASSLSLAGGTDTQYF. CDR3 nucleotide sequence: TGTGCCAGCAGTTTATCCTTAGCGGGGGGCACAGATACGCAGTATTTT. J is TRBJ2-3 and V is TRBV27; 9 nucleotides line up with TRBD2. V lost 0 bases to trimming and J lost 1 base; unmatched junction nucleotides: 2. Per germline, CDR1 MNHEY and CDR2 SMNVEV (reference sequence). The CDR3 has 16 amino acids.

The chain joins TRBV2 to TRBJ2-4; D is possibly TRBD1 (5 bases). This CDR3 is built from 15 residues. Germline CDR1 and CDR2: SNHLY and FYNNEI. Trimming left V 2 bases short and J 6 bases short, with 14 bases between. This CDR3 is CASSETGTSGNIQYF. The CDR3 bases are TGTGCCAGCAGTGAAACAGGTACCTCGGGAAACATTCAGTACTTC.

The V gene is TRBV3-1 (or the pseudogene TRBV3-2), the J gene TRBJ2-4, with D perhaps matching TRBD2 (5 bases). CDR1 and CDR2 (germline): LGHDT, YNNKEL (reference sequence). Trimming removed 0 bases at V and 3 bases at J, with 27 bases between. CDR3 size: 21 residues. CDR3 residues: CASSQDGVGGLGSIIKNIQYF. The CDR3 DNA reads as TGTGCCAGCAGCCAAGATGGAGTTGGCGGGTTGGGGAGTATTATCAAAAACATTCAGTACTTC.

V and J are TRBV4-2 and TRBJ1-1, with no clear D. In germline, CDR1 is LGHNA, CDR2 YNFKEQ. CDR3 size: 14 residues. V was cut by 1 base and J by 1 base, with 7 bases left in between. The CDR3 coding sequence is TGTGCCAGCAGCCAAGGGGCAGGGAACACTGAAGCTTTCTTT. It codes for CASSQGAGNTEAFF.

This clone showed up just once. The CDR3 DNA follows: TGTGCCAGCAGTGAAGGAGGCAGGGGCCCCCAAGAGACCCAGTACTTC. Encoded protein: CASSEGGRGPQETQYF. The genes are TRBV2 and TRBJ2-5; possible D gene TRBD1, 6 bases. V lost 1 base, J lost 1 base, and 13 bases lay in between. Germline assignment: CDR1 SNHLY and CDR2 FYNNEI. CDR3 length: 16 residues.

The table lists this clone with a count of one. V usage is TRBV27 and J usage is TRBJ1-3; D gene ambiguous. CDR1 is MNHEY and CDR2 is SMNVEV in the germline V gene (reference sequence). The CDR3 consists of 15 residues. The V end lost 1 base, the J end lost 2 bases, and 9 bases lay between the germline ends. The CDR3 here is CASSLYSAPGNTIYF. CDR3 nucleotides: TGTGCCAGCAGTTTATACAGTGCCCCTGGAAACACCATATATTTT.

This chain uses TRBV27 with TRBJ2-1; a possible D gene is TRBD1 (6 bases). Per the germline V gene, CDR1 is MNHEY and CDR2 is SMNVEV (reference sequence). CDR3 length: 14 amino acids. V was clipped by 9 bases and J by 8 bases, with 20 bases between them. CDR3 in DNA: TGTGCCAGTAGCCGGGACATCCGAGGGGATGAGCAGTTCTTC. As protein: CASSRDIRGDEQFF.

This clone was counted once. The chain has TRBV4-3 and TRBJ1-1, with 8 bases aligning to TRBD1. Germline assignment: CDR1 LGHNA and CDR2 YSLEER. The CDR3 is 16 residues long. The J segment lost 0 bases and the V segment lost 1 base, leaving 4 bases of the junction unmatched. The DNA of the CDR3 is TGCGCCAGCAGCCAAGGGACAGGGACAATGAACACTGAAGCTTTCTTT. It is translated as CASSQGTGTMNTEAFF.

The chain employs TRBV9 and TRBJ2-1, with TRBD2 identical over 7 bases. The CDR3 loop spans 15 amino acids. The germline V gene encodes CDR1 SGDLS and CDR2 YYNGEE. V gave up 0 bases and J gave up 8 bases; unmatched junction bases: 8. Here the CDR3 reads CASSVGGGPRDEQFF. The CDR3 DNA reads as TGTGCCAGCAGCGTAGGCGGGGGACCCCGCGATGAGCAGTTCTTC.

The gene calls are TRBV7-9 and TRBJ1-1, with D maybe TRBD1 (5 bases). Germline V gene lookup returns CDR1 SEHNR and CDR2 FQNEAQ (reference sequence). The CDR3 consists of 16 residues. Trimming pared 6 bases from V and 4 bases from J, leaving 21 bases between. The CDR3 DNA is TGTGCCAGCAGTTCAAGACAGATCTTCATGTTCACTGAAGCTTTCTTT. Translating it yields CASSSRQIFMFTEAFF.

V is TRBV14 and J is TRBJ2-5; TRBD2 matches at 12 bases. The germline V gene encodes CDR1 SGHDN and CDR2 FVKESK. This CDR3 has 20 residues. V shed 1 base, J shed 1 base, and the junction held 13 bases outside the gene matches. The CDR3 sequence is CASSQAFTSGRWVGQETQYF. As DNA, the CDR3 is TGTGCCAGCAGCCAAGCGTTCACTAGCGGGAGGTGGGTTGGCCAAGAGACCCAGTACTTC.

V gene TRBV12-3 or TRBV12-4 combines with J gene TRBJ2-5; 7 bases fit TRBD1. With 6 bases clipped from V and 2 bases from J, the junction kept 3 bases outside the gene matches. The CDR3 has 13 amino acids. The CDR3 region has the DNA TGTGCCAGCAGGGGGACAGATCAAGAGACCCAGTACTTC. This gives the protein CASRGTDQETQYF.

The gene calls are TRBV7-2 and TRBJ1-2; possible D gene TRBD1, 6 bases. Deletions cut 5 bases from V and 2 bases from J, with 15 bases between. The CDR3 runs to 15 residues. Germline V CDR1 and CDR2: SGHTA, FQGNSA. The CDR3 sequence is CASSPKWGRNYGYTF. CDR3 DNA: TGTGCCAGCAGCCCGAAGTGGGGGCGGAACTATGGCTACACCTTC. Variable domain in full (rest from reference TRBV7-2 and TRBJ1-2): GAGVSQSPSNKVTEKGKDVELRCDPISGHTALYWYRQSLGQGLEFLIYFQGNSAPDKSGLPSDRFSAERTGGSVSTLTIQRTQQEDSAVYLCASSPKWGRNYGYTFGSGTRLTVV.

This chain's CDR3 is CASSLGTSGVGGQFF. The CDR3 DNA sequence: TGTGCCAGCAGCCTAGGTACTAGCGGAGTTGGAGGGCAGTTCTTC. The rearrangement uses TRBV11-2 and TRBJ2-1; 8 nucleotides align to TRBD2. After removal of 5 bases from V and 12 bases from J, the junction contained 15 bases not matched to a gene. CDR3 length: 15 amino acids. Germline V gene sequence: CDR1 SGHAT, CDR2 FQNNGV.

The V gene is TRBV7-2, the J gene TRBJ2-3; D is undetermined. V lost 5 bases and J 6 bases, leaving 15 bases between the germline ends. CDR3 length: 14 residues. From germline, CDR1 is SGHTA and CDR2 FQGNSA. Here the CDR3 reads CASSKSQRGDTQYF. As DNA, the CDR3 is TGTGCCAGCAGCAAAAGTCAGCGCGGTGATACGCAGTATTTT.

The CDR3 is CASSSGEVFNEKLFF. The CDR3 coding sequence is TGCGCCAGCAGCTCGGGGGAGGTCTTTAATGAAAAACTGTTTTTT. V is TRBV5-1 and J is TRBJ1-4; D might be TRBD1 (5 bases). V lost 3 bases and J lost 4, with 13 bases in between. This CDR3 contains 15 residues. The germline V gene encodes CDR1 SGHRS and CDR2 YFSETQ.

This clone was counted between two and nine times. The V gene is TRBV30, the J gene TRBJ2-7, with TRBD1 as a possible D gene (6 bases). The CDR3 consists of 15 residues. CDR1 and CDR2 from the germline V gene are GTSNPN and SVGIG (reference sequence). V lost 0 bases and J lost 7, with 19 bases in between. CDR3 sequence: CAWSVSVGAPKEQYF. CDR3 bases: TGTGCCTGGAGTGTTTCGGTGGGGGCCCCCAAAGAGCAGTACTTC.

The DNA for the CDR3 is TGCAGCGTTGTAGCGGGAGGGACCTACAATGAGCAGTTCTTC. Translated: CSVVAGGTYNEQFF. The chain is built from TRBV29-1 and TRBJ2-1, with 11 bases fitting TRBD2. The CDR3 is 14 residues long. V gave up 4 bases and J gave up 2 bases; unmatched junction bases: 1. Germline CDR1 SQVTM, CDR2 ANQGSEA.

In its sample, this clone was seen a few times. The CDR3 DNA reads as TGTGCCAGCAGCTTAGGCAGATTCACTGAAGCTTTCTTT. It specifies CASSLGRFTEAFF. The V gene is TRBV11-3, the J gene TRBJ1-1; D call uncertain. V dropped 1 base and J dropped 4 bases, with 7 bases sitting between them. The CDR3 contains 13 residues. The V gene's germline CDR1 is SGHNT and CDR2 YENEEA.

V and J are TRBV7-8 and TRBJ2-7; TRBD1 matches at 10 bases. The CDR3 loop spans 13 amino acids. V shed 5 bases and J 5 bases; nucleotides not matched to a gene: 3. Per the germline V gene, CDR1 is SGHVS and CDR2 is FQNEAQ. Written as DNA, the CDR3 is TGTGCCAGCAGCCGGACAGGGGGTGACGAGCAGTACTTC. This gives the protein CASSRTGGDEQYF.

The V call is TRBV3-1 (or the pseudogene TRBV3-2), the J call TRBJ2-7; a weak D match, TRBD1 (5 bases). Germline CDR1 and CDR2: LGHDT and YNNKEL (reference sequence). This CDR3 is built from 14 residues. Trimming shortened V by 4 bases and J by 2 bases, and 12 bases separated the two germline ends. The CDR3 DNA reads TGTGCCAGCAGCCCAGGGCCGACGACCTACGAGCAGTACTTC. Translating gives CASSPGPTTYEQYF.

The chain combines TRBV28 with TRBJ2-5; 7 bases are shared with TRBD1. V gave up 3 bases and J gave up 4 bases; unmatched junction bases: 5. CDR1 is MDHEN and CDR2 is SYDVKM in the germline V gene. This CDR3 comprises 14 residues. CDR3 protein: CASSFSRGRETQYF. The DNA of the CDR3 is TGTGCCAGCAGTTTTAGTAGGGGGCGAGAGACCCAGTACTTC.

The chain has TRBV19 and TRBJ2-1; D possibly corresponds to TRBD1 (5 bases). CDR3 length: 13 amino acids. Germline V lookup: CDR1 LNHDA, CDR2 SQIVND (reference sequence). V lost 6 bases and J lost 11, with 17 bases in between. The DNA for the CDR3 is TGTGCCAGTAGAAGCCCTGGCCCAGGGAAGCAGTTCTTC. Translating gives CASRSPGPGKQFF.

The rearrangement joins TRBV6-2 or TRBV6-3 to TRBJ1-3; maybe TRBD1 (5 bases). Looked up from germline, CDR1 is MNHEY and CDR2 is SVGEGT. The CDR3 has 17 residues. V was clipped by 0 bases and J by 0 bases, with 12 bases between them. DNA of the CDR3: TGTGCCAGCAGTTACTCGACAGCCCATGACTCTGGAAACACCATATATTTT. It translates to CASSYSTAHDSGNTIYF.